A single sample is the source of the 18 T cell receptor beta chains below, sequenced in a study of blood T cell dynamics during melanoma immunotherapy. Repertoires were generated with immunoSEQ multiplex PCR, while TCRdb's copy carries only in-frame clones and drops some. The sample carries over 10,000 clones, roughly nine tenths recorded once. The time point here: pre-treatment baseline. The sample consisted of effector memory CD8+ T cells from blood, taken from a patient treated with checkpoint blockade. The receptors originated from a human donor with melanoma.

This clone was seen a single time. The chain has TRBV5-1 and TRBJ2-7, with D possibly being TRBD1 (6 bases). CDR3 length: 15 amino acids. Trimming stripped 5 bases from V and 0 bases from J, with 15 bases between. Germline lookup yields CDR1 SGHRS and CDR2 YFSETQ. The CDR3 region has the DNA TGCGCCAGCAGTACCCGGGACACTACCTCCTACGAGCAGTACTTC. Its protein is CASSTRDTTSYEQYF.

This clone is a singleton in its sample. The chain is built from TRBV19 and TRBJ2-7; 7 bases align to TRBD1. V lost 4 bases to trimming and J lost 6 bases; unmatched junction nucleotides: 3. The CDR3 has 12 residues. Germline V CDR1 and CDR2: LNHDA, SQIVND (reference sequence). CDR3 amino acids: CASSRGGGEQYF. CDR3 DNA: TGTGCCAGTAGTAGAGGGGGCGGCGAGCAGTACTTC.

This clone was counted once. This chain links TRBV4-3 with TRBJ1-4; D might be TRBD1 (6 bases). The CDR3 extends over 17 amino acids. With 0 bases removed from V and 0 bases from J, the gap between germline ends came to 11 bases. Germline lookup yields CDR1 LGHNA and CDR2 YSLEER. The CDR3 bases are TGCGCCAGCAGCCAAGATGGGGGACACGCAACTAATGAAAAACTGTTTTTT. Translated: CASSQDGGHATNEKLFF.

The gene calls are TRBV19 and TRBJ2-3, with TRBD2 as a possible D gene (5 bases). There are 16 residues in the CDR3. Per germline, CDR1 LNHDA and CDR2 SQIVND (reference sequence). Trimming pared 3 bases from V and 0 bases from J, leaving 13 bases between. The CDR3 reads CASSIGVASSTDTQYF. DNA of the CDR3: TGTGCCAGTAGTATTGGGGTAGCGTCTAGCACAGATACGCAGTATTTT.

V and J are TRBV19 and TRBJ2-7; 7 bases match TRBD2. V trimming: 7 bases; J trimming: 1 base; junction bases outside the gene matches: 7. Germline assignment: CDR1 LNHDA and CDR2 SQIVND (reference sequence). The CDR3 runs 14 residues. Here the CDR3 reads CASTASGPSYEQYF. Here the CDR3 DNA reads TGTGCCAGTACCGCTAGCGGACCTTCCTACGAGCAGTACTTC.

The chain employs TRBV4-1 and TRBJ2-7, with no clear D. The CDR3 length is 13 residues. Germline CDR1 reads MGHRA; CDR2 reads YSYEKL. V lost 6 bases, J lost 3 bases, and 12 bases lay in between. The CDR3 reads CASSPGINYEQYF. The CDR3 DNA follows: TGCGCCAGCAGTCCTGGAATAAACTACGAGCAGTACTTC.

In nucleotides, the CDR3 is TGTGCCAGCAGCTTAGGGGCTAGCGGGAGGAGGGACATTCAGTACTTC. Protein sequence: CASSLGASGRRDIQYF. The V and J genes are TRBV11-2 and TRBJ2-4, with 11 bases identical to TRBD2. The V gene end was trimmed by 1 base and the J gene end by 8 bases; junction bases not matched to a gene: 7. Looked up from germline, CDR1 is SGHAT and CDR2 is FQNNGV. The CDR3 has 16 amino acids. Full variable domain (remainder filled in from reference TRBV11-2 and TRBJ2-4): EAGVAQSPRYKIIEKRQSVAFWCNPISGHATLYWYQQILGQGPKLLIQFQNNGVVDDSQLPKDRFSAERLKGVDSTLKIQPAKLEDSAVYLCASSLGASGRRDIQYFGAGTRLSVL.

The chain recombines TRBV5-6 with TRBJ2-7; D unclear. V shed 0 bases and J shed 2 bases, with 6 bases lying between them. From germline, CDR1 is SGHDT and CDR2 YYEEEE. This CDR3 comprises 13 residues. CDR3 bases: TGTGCCAGCAGCTTGGCCGGCCCCTACGAGCAGTACTTC. Its translation: CASSLAGPYEQYF.

Notes on this clone: Compared with germline, one end of the junction differs, possibly owing to a read error. The rearrangement uses TRBV28 and TRBJ2-7; D is uncertain. The CDR3 runs 13 residues. From germline, CDR1 is MDHEN and CDR2 SYDVKM. CDR3 loop: CASRTPPSNEQYF. The CDR3 DNA reads as TGTGCCAGCAGGACCCCGCCCTCCAACGAGCAGTACTTC.

This chain connects TRBV9 to TRBJ2-5; 11 bases agree with TRBD2. Germline CDR1 reads SGDLS; CDR2 reads YYNGEE. The V segment lost 3 bases and the J segment 6 bases; nucleotides outside the gene matches: 10. The CDR3 is made up of 16 amino acids. This CDR3 reads CASSASRLAGGKTQYF. The CDR3 nucleotides read TGTGCCAGCAGCGCCTCCCGGCTAGCGGGAGGTAAGACCCAGTACTTC.

V gene TRBV28 combines with J gene TRBJ1-1; D is unclear. The ends were cut back, 6 bases at V and 7 bases at J, with 18 bases in the middle. CDR1 is MDHEN, CDR2 SYDVKM, per germline. The CDR3 runs to 14 residues. DNA for the CDR3: TGTGCCAGCAGCCCCCGAGGGCCCGGCATTGAAGCTTTCTTT. This codes for CASSPRGPGIEAFF. Full variable domain (remainder filled in from reference TRBV28 and TRBJ1-1): DVKVTQSSRYLVKRTGEKVFLECVQDMDHENMFWYRQDPGLGLRLIYFSYDVKMKEKGDIPEGYSVSREKKERFSLILESASTNQTSMYLCASSPRGPGIEAFFGQGTRLTVV.

The V call is TRBV29-1, the J call TRBJ2-1, with 11 bases identical to TRBD2. Trimming took 8 bases from V and 8 from J; bases not matched to a gene: 17. The CDR3 contains 16 residues. Germline CDR1 reads SQVTM; CDR2 reads ANQGSEA. CDR3 in DNA: TGCAGCCCGTTTGTATCTAGCGGGAGGCGAGCTGATGAGCAGTTCTTC. Encoded protein: CSPFVSSGRRADEQFF.

This chain joins TRBV28 and TRBJ2-7; 7 bases align to TRBD2. Germline CDR1 MDHEN, CDR2 SYDVKM. The CDR3 loop spans 13 amino acids. V trimming: 3 bases; J trimming: 5 bases; junction bases outside the gene matches: 4. CDR3: CASSFRGVDEQYF. DNA of the CDR3: TGTGCCAGCAGTTTCCGGGGGGTAGACGAGCAGTACTTC. Full variable domain (remainder filled in from reference TRBV28 and TRBJ2-7): DVKVTQSSRYLVKRTGEKVFLECVQDMDHENMFWYRQDPGLGLRLIYFSYDVKMKEKGDIPEGYSVSREKKERFSLILESASTNQTSMYLCASSFRGVDEQYFGPGTRLTVT.

V is TRBV16 and J is TRBJ2-7; the D is unclear. Germline V gene sequence: CDR1 KGHSY, CDR2 FQNENV. The CDR3 extends over 13 amino acids. The V end was cut by 4 bases, the J end by 4 bases, with 11 bases between. CDR3 amino acids: CASSPRKGYEQYF. The CDR3 DNA reads as TGTGCCAGCAGCCCTCGTAAAGGATACGAGCAGTACTTC.

This chain joins TRBV28 and TRBJ2-7; 7 bases line up with TRBD1. The germline V gene has CDR1 MDHEN and CDR2 SYDVKM. The trim removed 6 bases at V and 4 bases at J, leaving 12 bases unmatched. The length of the CDR3 is 15 residues. The CDR3 DNA follows: TGTGCCAGCAGCCGGAGTGGCAGGGGGATTTACGAGCAGTACTTC. Amino acids: CASSRSGRGIYEQYF.

The chain carries TRBV19 and TRBJ1-2, with D unresolved. Trimming took 1 base from V and 6 from J, leaving 3 bases between them. The CDR3 sequence is 11 residues long. From germline, CDR1 is LNHDA and CDR2 SQIVND (reference sequence). CDR3 bases: TGTGCCAGTAGTATAGGGGATGGCTACACCTTC. Protein: CASSIGDGYTF.

V is TRBV28 and J is TRBJ1-4, with D unresolved. The ends were cut back, 6 bases at V and 8 bases at J, with 22 bases in the middle. The CDR3 covers 16 residues. CDR1 MDHEN and CDR2 SYDVKM come from the germline V gene. The CDR3 loop reads CASSSDASEVVEKLFF. Here the CDR3 DNA reads TGTGCCAGCAGCTCTGATGCCTCCGAGGTCGTAGAAAAACTGTTTTTT.

This rearrangement joins TRBV27 to TRBJ2-3; D is possibly TRBD1 (5 bases). The CDR3 totals 19 residues. Trimming took 0 bases from V and 2 from J, leaving 21 bases between them. From germline, CDR1 is MNHEY and CDR2 SMNVEV (reference sequence). CDR3 loop: CASSLSVQVGNRFTDTQYF. The CDR3 DNA reads as TGTGCCAGCAGTTTATCAGTCCAGGTGGGAAACAGGTTCACAGATACGCAGTATTTT.